The 5 T cell receptor beta chains listed next were all sequenced from one sample in a study of vaccination effects on CD4 cells after COVID-19. Produced via immunoSEQ multiplex PCR; TCRdb's table is partial and in-frame only. Of around 66,000 clones listed, less than 80% are singletons. Antigen-specific CD4+ T cells expanded by the ViraFEST assay with viral peptide pools were then sequenced. The authors isolated CD4+ T cells after approximately 9 days of culture. None of these healthy vaccinees had been infected with SARS-CoV-2 before vaccination. For these receptors, no antigen is known. Sample: CD4+ T cells from PBMCs cultured with HCoV-OC43 spike peptides, taken before COVID-19 vaccination. As to subset: HCoV-OC43 spike overlapping peptide pool stimulation. The receptor source for this set is a human donor who received a COVID-19 vaccine.

J is TRBJ2-2 and V is TRBV6-5, with a weak D call TRBD2 (6 bases). Per the germline V gene, CDR1 is MNHEY and CDR2 is SVGAGI. CDR3 size: 14 residues. Trimming cost V 8 bases and J 1 base, with 11 bases left between them. For the CDR3, the DNA is TGTGCCAGCGAGGGACTGCGGAACACCGGGGAGCTGTTTTTT. Amino acid sequence: CASEGLRNTGELFF.

The chain has TRBV18 and TRBJ2-2; no firm D call. The CDR3 is 16 residues long. Germline V gene sequence: CDR1 KGHSH, CDR2 LQKENI. Trimming shortened V by 2 bases and J by 4 bases, and 14 bases separated the two germline ends. The CDR3 reads CASSPNPPTATGELFF. The CDR3 nucleotides are TGTGCCAGCTCACCAAACCCCCCTACGGCCACCGGGGAGCTGTTTTTT.

The genes are TRBV7-3 and TRBJ2-5; D is unclear. Germline CDR1 is SGHTA and CDR2 is FQGTGA. V gave up 0 bases and J gave up 2 bases, with 10 bases separating them. This CDR3 is 15 amino acids long. Here the CDR3 DNA reads TGTGCCAGCAGCTTAACGAGGACCACTCAAGAGACCCAGTACTTC. Translated, it gives CASSLTRTTQETQYF.

J is TRBJ1-2 and V is TRBV2, with unresolved D. The CDR3 loop spans 15 amino acids. V shed 2 bases and J shed 6 bases, with 16 bases lying between them. Per germline, CDR1 SNHLY and CDR2 FYNNEI. The CDR3 nucleotides are TGTGCCAGCAGTGAAAGATGGGCGACGGGCCATGGCTACACCTTC. Protein sequence: CASSERWATGHGYTF.

J is TRBJ2-5 and V is TRBV28; D is possibly TRBD2 (6 bases). Looked up from germline, CDR1 is MDHEN and CDR2 is SYDVKM. Trimming took 5 bases from V and 4 from J, leaving 11 bases between them. The CDR3 runs to 13 residues. The CDR3 loop is CASSIHSGETQYF. Here the CDR3 DNA reads TGTGCCAGCAGTATCCATAGCGGAGAGACCCAGTACTTC.